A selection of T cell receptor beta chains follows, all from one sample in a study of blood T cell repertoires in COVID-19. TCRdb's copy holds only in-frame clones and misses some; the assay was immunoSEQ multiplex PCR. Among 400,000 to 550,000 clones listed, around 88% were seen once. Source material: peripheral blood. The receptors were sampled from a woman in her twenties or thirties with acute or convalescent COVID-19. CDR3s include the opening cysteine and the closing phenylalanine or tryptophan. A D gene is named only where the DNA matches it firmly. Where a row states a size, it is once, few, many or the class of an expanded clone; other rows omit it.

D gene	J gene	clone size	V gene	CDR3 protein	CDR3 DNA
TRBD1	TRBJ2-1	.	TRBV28	CASSGTGSSYNEQFF	TGTGCCAGCAGTGGGACAGGGTCCTCGTACAATGAGCAGTTCTTC
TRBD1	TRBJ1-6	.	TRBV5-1	CASSPTGGINSPLHF	TGCGCCAGCAGCCCGACAGGGGGTATTAATTCACCCCTCCACTTT
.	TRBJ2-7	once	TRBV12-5	CASGLIWQATAEQYF	TGTGCTAGTGGTTTGATTTGGCAGGCTACGGCCGAGCAGTACTTC
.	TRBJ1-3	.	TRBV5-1	CASAAQGSGNTIYF	TGCGCCAGCGCCGCACAGGGTTCTGGAAACACCATATATTTT
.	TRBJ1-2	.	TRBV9	CASRSNPGGYTF	TGTGCCAGCAGGTCCAATCCAGGTGGCTACACCTTC
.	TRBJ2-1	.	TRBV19	CASSIVGGDEYNEQFF	TGTGCCAGTAGTATAGTTGGCGGGGACGAATACAATGAGCAGTTCTTC
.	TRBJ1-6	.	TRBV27	CASSAGNSPLHF	TGTGCCAGCAGTGCCGGGAATTCACCCCTCCACTTT
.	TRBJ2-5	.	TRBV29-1	CSAADARRETQYF	TGCAGCGCCGCGGACGCAAGGAGGGAGACCCAGTACTTC
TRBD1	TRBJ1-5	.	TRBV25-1	CASSRTGTDQPQHF	TGTGCCAGCAGCAGGACAGGGACGGATCAGCCCCAGCATTTT
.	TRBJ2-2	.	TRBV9	CASSVRDNVAGELFF	TGTGCCAGCAGCGTCAGGGACAATGTGGCCGGGGAGCTGTTTTTT
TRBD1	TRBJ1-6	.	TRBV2	CATIPLRTGQVRDSPLHF	TGTGCCACCATCCCCTTACGGACAGGGCAGGTTCGGGATTCACCCCTCCACTTT
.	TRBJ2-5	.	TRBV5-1	CASSQGPQETQYF	TGCGCCAGCAGTCAGGGCCCCCAAGAGACCCAGTACTTC
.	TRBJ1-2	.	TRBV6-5	CASSPGLYGYTF	TGTGCCAGCAGCCCCGGACTCTATGGCTACACCTTC
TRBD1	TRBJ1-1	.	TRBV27	CASREDRGEAFF	TGTGCCAGCAGGGAGGACAGGGGTGAAGCTTTCTTT
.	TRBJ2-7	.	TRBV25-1	CASSGLQGKYF	TGTGCCAGCAGTGGTTTACAGGGAAAGTACTTC
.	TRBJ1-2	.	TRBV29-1	CSVEDGGKRKYTF	TGCAGCGTTGAAGATGGGGGGAAGAGAAAGTACACCTTC
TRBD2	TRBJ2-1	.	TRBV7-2	CASSLELRTSGDYNEQFF	TGTGCCAGCAGCCTAGAACTCCGGACTAGCGGGGACTACAATGAGCAGTTCTTC
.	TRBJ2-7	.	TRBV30	CAWSVGFAYEQYF	TGTGCCTGGAGTGTGGGCTTCGCCTACGAGCAGTACTTC
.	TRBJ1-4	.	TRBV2	CASRKGGSATNEKLFF	TGTGCCAGCAGGAAGGGAGGATCGGCAACTAATGAAAAACTGTTTTTT
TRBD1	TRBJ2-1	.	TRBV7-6	CASSRQGSYNEQFF	TGTGCCAGCAGCCGACAGGGTTCCTACAATGAGCAGTTCTTC
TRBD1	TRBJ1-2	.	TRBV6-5	CASSTRQGALHTF	TGTGCCAGCAGTACCCGACAGGGGGCGCTCCATACCTTC
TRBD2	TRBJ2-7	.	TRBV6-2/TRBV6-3	CASSSTSGGNNYEQYF	TGTGCCAGCAGCTCAACTAGCGGGGGGAACAACTACGAGCAGTACTTC
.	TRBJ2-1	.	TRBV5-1	CASSVSNSYNEQFF	TGCGCCAGCTCCGTTTCTAACTCCTACAATGAGCAGTTCTTC
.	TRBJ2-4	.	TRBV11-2	CASSLSGGAKNIQYF	TGTGCCAGCAGCTTATCCGGGGGTGCCAAAAACATTCAGTACTTC
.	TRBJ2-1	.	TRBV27	CASSFYYYNEQFF	TGTGCCAGCAGTTTCTACTACTACAATGAGCAGTTCTTC
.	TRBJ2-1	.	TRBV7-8	CASSLDRTPMMQFF	TGTGCCAGCAGCTTGGACAGAACCCCAATGATGCAGTTCTTC
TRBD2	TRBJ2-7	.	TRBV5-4	CASRPWGSGAYEQYF	TGTGCCAGCAGACCTTGGGGTAGCGGGGCCTACGAGCAGTACTTC
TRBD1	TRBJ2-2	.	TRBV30	CAWMFPDRDTGELFF	TGTGCCTGGATGTTTCCGGACAGGGACACCGGGGAGCTGTTTTTT
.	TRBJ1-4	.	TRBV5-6	CASSLVSGRGGKLFF	TGTGCCAGCAGCTTGGTTTCTGGGAGGGGAGGAAAACTGTTTTTT
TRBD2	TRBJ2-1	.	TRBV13	CASSSGLAGGPYNEQFF	TGTGCCAGCAGCTCGGGACTAGCGGGGGGCCCCTACAATGAGCAGTTCTTC
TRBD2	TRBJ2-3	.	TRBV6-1	CASSELADVGTDTQYF	TGTGCCAGCAGTGAACTAGCGGACGTTGGGACAGATACGCAGTATTTT
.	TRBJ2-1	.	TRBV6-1	CASSEKRVPLWDEQFF	TGTGCCAGCAGTGAAAAGAGGGTTCCCCTCTGGGATGAGCAGTTCTTC
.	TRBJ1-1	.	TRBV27	CASSHGGTEAFF	TGTGCCAGCAGTCACGGGGGGACTGAAGCTTTCTTT
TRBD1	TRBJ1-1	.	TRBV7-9	CASSSGQTPNTEAFF	TGTGCCAGCAGCTCGGGACAGACCCCGAACACTGAAGCTTTCTTT
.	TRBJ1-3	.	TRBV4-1	CASSQVHSSGNTIYF	TGCGCCAGCAGCCAAGTTCATAGCTCTGGAAACACCATATATTTT
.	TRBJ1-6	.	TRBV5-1	CASSEPGAPLHF	TGCGCCAGCAGCGAACCGGGGGCACCCCTCCACTTT
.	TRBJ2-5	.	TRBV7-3	CASSTGQLGGEETQYF	TGTGCCAGCAGCACGGGACAGTTAGGCGGGGAAGAGACCCAGTACTTC
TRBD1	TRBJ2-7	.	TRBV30	CASEHRGVREQYF	TGTGCCTCAGAGCACAGGGGTGTGAGGGAGCAGTACTTC
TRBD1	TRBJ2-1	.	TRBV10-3	CAISEHPGTVTLNEQFF	TGTGCCATCAGTGAACACCCCGGGACAGTGACCCTCAATGAGCAGTTCTTC
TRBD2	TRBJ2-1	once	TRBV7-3	CASSLLAGGPNEQFF	TGTGCCAGCAGCTTACTAGCGGGGGGGCCCAATGAGCAGTTCTTC
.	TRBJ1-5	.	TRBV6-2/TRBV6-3	CASSYSTRFQPQHF	TGTGCCAGCAGTTATTCTACCCGATTCCAGCCCCAGCATTTT
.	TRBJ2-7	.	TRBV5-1	CASSLWVVQSYEQYF	TGCGCCAGCAGCTTGTGGGTGGTACAGTCCTACGAGCAGTACTTC
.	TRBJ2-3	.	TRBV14	CASSQDLGGAVTDTQYF	TGTGCCAGCAGCCAAGATCTTGGGGGGGCCGTAACAGATACGCAGTATTTT
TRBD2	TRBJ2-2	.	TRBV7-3	CASSLTPGGGTGGELFF	TGTGCCAGCAGCTTAACGCCAGGCGGGGGGACCGGCGGGGAGCTGTTTTTT
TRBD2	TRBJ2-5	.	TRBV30	CAWSELAGGPGETQYF	TGTGCCTGGAGTGAGCTAGCGGGGGGGCCTGGGGAGACCCAGTACTTC
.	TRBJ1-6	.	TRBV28	CASSLFPDSPLHF	TGTGCCAGCAGTTTGTTCCCCGATTCACCCCTCCACTTT
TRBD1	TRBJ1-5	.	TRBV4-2	CASSSDRGNQPQHF	TGTGCCAGCAGCTCAGACAGGGGGAATCAGCCCCAGCATTTT
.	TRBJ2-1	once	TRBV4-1	CASSQVGGAGRFF	TGCGCCAGCAGCCAAGTTGGGGGGGCGGGTCGATTCTTC
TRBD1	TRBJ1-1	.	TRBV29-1	CSVATGVNTEAFF	TGCAGCGTGGCGACAGGGGTGAACACTGAAGCTTTCTTT
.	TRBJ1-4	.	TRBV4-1	CASSHSRAGILHNEKLFF	TGCGCCAGCAGCCACTCCCGGGCGGGGATTCTACATAATGAAAAACTGTTTTTT
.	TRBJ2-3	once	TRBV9	CASSVGTVTDTQYF	TGTGCCAGCAGCGTAGGGACAGTCACAGATACGCAGTATTTT
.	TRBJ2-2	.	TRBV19	CASTLTGNTGELFF	TGTGCCAGTACCCTAACAGGGAACACCGGGGAGCTGTTTTTT
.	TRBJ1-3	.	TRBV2	CASSGETGGNTIYF	TGTGCCAGCAGCGGGGAAACGGGGGGAAACACCATATATTTT
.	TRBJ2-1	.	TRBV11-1	CASSLGQGLNEQFF	TGTGCCAGCAGCTTAGGACAGGGACTCAATGAGCAGTTCTTC
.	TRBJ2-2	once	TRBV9	CASSASYFGELFF	TGTGCCAGCAGCGCCTCTTATTTTGGGGAGCTGTTTTTT
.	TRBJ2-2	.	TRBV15	CATSRDRGNAGELFF	TGTGCCACCAGCAGAGATAGGGGAAACGCCGGGGAGCTGTTTTTT
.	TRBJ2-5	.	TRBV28	CASSVALRGSQETQYF	TGTGCCAGCAGCGTTGCGCTCAGGGGAAGCCAAGAGACCCAGTACTTC